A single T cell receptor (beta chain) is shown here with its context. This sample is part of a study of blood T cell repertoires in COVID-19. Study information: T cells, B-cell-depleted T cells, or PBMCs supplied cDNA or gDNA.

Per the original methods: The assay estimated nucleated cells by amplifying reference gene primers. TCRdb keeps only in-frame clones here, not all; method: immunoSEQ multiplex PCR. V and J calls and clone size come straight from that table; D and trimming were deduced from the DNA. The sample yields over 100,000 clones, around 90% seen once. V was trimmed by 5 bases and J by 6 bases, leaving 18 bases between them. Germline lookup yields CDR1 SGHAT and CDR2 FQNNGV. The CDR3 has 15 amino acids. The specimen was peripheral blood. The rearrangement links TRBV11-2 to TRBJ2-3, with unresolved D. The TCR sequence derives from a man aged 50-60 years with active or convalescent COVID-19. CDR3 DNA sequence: TGTGCCAGCAGCCCCCGGGTTACCGTCTTCGATACGCAGTATTTT. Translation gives CASSPRVTVFDTQYF.